These T cell receptor beta chains were read from a single sample in a study of CD8 T cells in ankylosing spondylitis. TCRdb ran MiXCR on the 5' RACE reads and lists one entry per CDR3 protein. The table includes roughly 180,000 distinct CDR3 sequences, roughly 13% detected once. Sequencing was done on a sample of blood, either unsorted or a sorted T cell fraction (not recorded which). The source is a female donor with ankylosing spondylitis or in good health (not recorded which). The CDR3 runs from the conserved cysteine through the conserved F or W. A D gene is named only where the DNA matches it firmly. Clone sizes are given selectively: once, few, many, or a class where the clone is expanded.

d_call: TRBD1; cdr3_length: 12; clone_size: many; v_call: TRBV6-6; j_call: TRBJ2-1; cdr3_aa: CASSTGGSEQFF; cdr3_nt: TGTGCCAGCAGCACAGGGGGCAGTGAGCAGTTCTTC
d_call: TRBD2; cdr3_length: 16; clone_size: few; v_call: TRBV20-1; j_call: TRBJ2-7; cdr3_aa: CSARGLAGEVGYEQYF; cdr3_nt: TGCAGTGCTAGAGGACTAGCGGGAGAAGTTGGCTACGAGCAGTACTTC
d_call: -; cdr3_length: 13; clone_size: few; v_call: TRBV29-1; j_call: TRBJ2-5; cdr3_aa: CSATVRGGETQYF; cdr3_nt: TGCAGCGCCACGGTCAGGGGTGGAGAGACCCAGTACTTC
d_call: -; cdr3_length: 14; clone_size: many; v_call: TRBV4-2; j_call: TRBJ1-1; cdr3_aa: CASSQDRGYTEAFF; cdr3_nt: TGTGCCAGCAGCCAGGATCGGGGATACACTGAAGCTTTCTTT
d_call: TRBD1; cdr3_length: 17; clone_size: few; v_call: TRBV6-1; j_call: TRBJ2-6; cdr3_aa: CASRTGTGVSGANVLTF; cdr3_nt: TGTGCCAGCAGGACGGGGACAGGGGTCTCTGGGGCCAACGTCCTGACTTTC
d_call: -; cdr3_length: 21; clone_size: -; v_call: TRBV27; j_call: TRBJ2-7; cdr3_aa: CASSYKVRVGVDIGGSYEQYF; cdr3_nt: TGTGCCAGCAGTTATAAGGTTCGCGTGGGCGTCGACATAGGGGGATCCTACGAGCAGTACTTC
d_call: -; cdr3_length: 14; clone_size: many; v_call: TRBV7-3; j_call: TRBJ1-6; cdr3_aa: CASSRDRTNSPLHF; cdr3_nt: TGTGCCAGCAGCCGAGACAGGACGAATTCACCCCTCCACTTT
d_call: TRBD1; cdr3_length: 17; clone_size: -; v_call: TRBV20-1; j_call: TRBJ1-4; cdr3_aa: CCARDQGQGLRGEKLFF; cdr3_nt: TGCTGTGCTAGAGATCAAGGACAGGGTCTTCGAGGGGAAAAACTGTTTTTT
d_call: TRBD2; cdr3_length: 15; clone_size: many; v_call: TRBV20-1; j_call: TRBJ2-3; cdr3_aa: CSARPGLVFTDTQYF; cdr3_nt: TGCAGTGCACGACCGGGACTAGTCTTCACAGATACGCAGTATTTT
d_call: -; cdr3_length: 16; clone_size: -; v_call: TRBV21-1; j_call: TRBJ1-2; cdr3_aa: CASSKGRQGRYYGYPF; cdr3_nt: TGTGCCAGCAGCAAAGGGCGACAGGGGCGATACTATGGCTACCCCTTC
d_call: -; cdr3_length: 12; clone_size: few; v_call: TRBV20-1; j_call: TRBJ2-3; cdr3_aa: CSARPSGDTQYF; cdr3_nt: TGCAGTGCTAGACCCTCCGGAGATACGCAGTATTTT
d_call: -; cdr3_length: 17; clone_size: once; v_call: TRBV19; j_call: TRBJ2-3; cdr3_aa: CASSIGTGTKGTDTQYF; cdr3_nt: TGTGCCAGTAGTATAGGGACCGGTACAAAGGGCACAGATACGCAGTATTTT
d_call: -; cdr3_length: 13; clone_size: many; v_call: TRBV24-1; j_call: TRBJ2-3; cdr3_aa: CATSSGSTDTQYF; cdr3_nt: TGTGCCACCAGCAGCGGGAGCACAGATACGCAGTATTTT
d_call: -; cdr3_length: 12; clone_size: -; v_call: TRBV20-1; j_call: TRBJ1-5; cdr3_aa: CSASDHNQPQHF; cdr3_nt: TGCAGTGCCAGCGATCACAACCAGCCCCAGCATTTT
d_call: -; cdr3_length: 14; clone_size: many; v_call: TRBV20-1; j_call: TRBJ2-3; cdr3_aa: CSARVGDFTDTQYF; cdr3_nt: TGCAGTGCTAGAGTCGGGGATTTCACAGATACGCAGTATTTT
d_call: TRBD1; cdr3_length: 19; clone_size: many; v_call: TRBV5-1; j_call: TRBJ1-3; cdr3_aa: CASSLTIPGTGASGNTIYF; cdr3_nt: TGCGCCAGCAGCTTGACAATTCCCGGGACAGGGGCCTCTGGAAACACCATATATTTT
d_call: -; cdr3_length: 13; clone_size: many; v_call: TRBV29-1; j_call: TRBJ1-1; cdr3_aa: CSVSDMGDTEAFF; cdr3_nt: TGCAGCGTTTCCGACATGGGAGACACTGAAGCTTTCTTT
d_call: TRBD2; cdr3_length: 14; clone_size: many; v_call: TRBV12-3/TRBV12-4; j_call: TRBJ2-1; cdr3_aa: CASRRGLAGVEQFF; cdr3_nt: TGTGCCAGCAGGAGAGGACTAGCGGGAGTTGAGCAGTTCTTC
d_call: TRBD2; cdr3_length: 19; clone_size: many; v_call: TRBV5-4; j_call: TRBJ2-1; cdr3_aa: CASSLGLAGAIRSVNEQFF; cdr3_nt: TGTGCCAGCAGCTTGGGACTAGCGGGAGCAATAAGGTCAGTCAATGAGCAGTTCTTC
d_call: -; cdr3_length: 14; clone_size: -; v_call: TRBV7-9; j_call: TRBJ2-7; cdr3_aa: CASSLDRSDHEQYF; cdr3_nt: TGTGCCAGCAGCTTAGACAGGTCGGACCACGAGCAGTACTTC
d_call: TRBD1; cdr3_length: 17; clone_size: few; v_call: TRBV6-1; j_call: TRBJ2-1; cdr3_aa: CASSGTYGTGAYNEQFF; cdr3_nt: TGTGCCAGCAGTGGGACTTACGGGACAGGCGCCTACAATGAGCAGTTCTTC
d_call: -; cdr3_length: 14; clone_size: -; v_call: TRBV2; j_call: TRBJ2-7; cdr3_aa: CASTRGTFGDEQYF; cdr3_nt: TGTGCCAGCACAAGGGGGACATTCGGGGACGAGCAGTACTTC